The T cell receptor (beta chain) under discussion was sequenced for a study of molecular identifiers for immune sequencing clone quantification. This CDR3 has 13 residues. V lost 4 bases and J lost 1, with 6 bases in between. Germline CDR1 is SGHDT and CDR2 is YYEEEE. This clonotype was seen at least ten times. TCRdb reprocessed the PCR reads with MiXCR, giving one entry per CDR3 protein. The data hold 97,000 or so distinct CDR3 sequences, with about 32% observed a single time. Sequencing used naive CD8+ T cells from blood, with Jurkat cell RNA spiked in. Subset in this sample: FACS-sorted CD8+CD4-CCR7+CD45RA+ naive T cells. The receptor comes from a human donor in good health. Some libraries in this study had Jurkat cell RNA spiked in. The V and J genes are TRBV5-6 and TRBJ2-4; no reliable D call. The CDR3 DNA reads as TGTGCCAGCAGCCTGTCTGCCAAAAACATTCAGTACTTC. Its protein is CASSLSAKNIQYF.